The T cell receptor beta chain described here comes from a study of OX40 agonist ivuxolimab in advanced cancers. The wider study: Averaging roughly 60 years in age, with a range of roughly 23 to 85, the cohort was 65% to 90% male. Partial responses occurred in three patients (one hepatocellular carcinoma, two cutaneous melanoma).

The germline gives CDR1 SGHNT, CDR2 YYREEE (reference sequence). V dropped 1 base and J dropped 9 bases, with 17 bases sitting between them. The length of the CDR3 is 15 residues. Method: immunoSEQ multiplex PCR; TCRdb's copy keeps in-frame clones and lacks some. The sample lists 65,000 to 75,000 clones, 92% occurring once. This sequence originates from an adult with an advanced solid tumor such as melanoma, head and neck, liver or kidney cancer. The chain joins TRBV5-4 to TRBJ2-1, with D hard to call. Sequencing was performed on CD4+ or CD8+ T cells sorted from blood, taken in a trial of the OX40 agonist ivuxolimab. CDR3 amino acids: CASSLRLERYGEQFF. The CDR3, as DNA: TGTGCCAGCAGCTTGAGGCTTGAGCGTTACGGTGAGCAGTTCTTC.